What follows are 14 T cell receptor beta chains derived from one specimen sequenced in a study of T-cell reconstitution after alpha-beta-depleted transplantation in children. For TCRbeta, the library was prepared with unique molecular identifiers. MiXCR, run by TCRdb on the PCR reads, gives a single entry per CDR3 protein. The sample has around 450,000 distinct CDR3 sequences, under 20% seen once. Here the sequenced sample was PBMCs, mostly from graft donor cells, taken 360 days after TCRalphabeta/CD19-depleted stem cell transplant. The receptors stem from a boy under two years old who had a stem cell transplant for Wiskott-Aldrich syndrome, so the T cells may come from the graft donor.

This clonotype was detected ten times or more. This rearrangement joins TRBV7-6 to TRBJ2-3; perhaps TRBD1 as D (6 bases). Germline assignment: CDR1 SGHVS and CDR2 FNYEAQ. Trimming took off 5 bases at V and 1 base at J, with 19 bases between the two ends. This CDR3 is built from 17 residues. CDR3 in amino acids: CASSVHRARGGTDTQYF. The CDR3 DNA is TGTGCCAGCAGCGTCCACAGGGCCCGAGGAGGCACAGATACGCAGTATTTT.

The chain carries TRBV20-1 and TRBJ2-5; unclear D gene. The germline gives CDR1 DFQATT, CDR2 SNEGSKA (reference sequence). This CDR3 is 14 amino acids long. V gave up 6 bases and J gave up 2 bases, with 16 bases separating them. CDR3 in DNA: TGCAGTGCCCTCCCCCAAAGCTGGCAAGAGACCCAGTACTTC. Protein sequence: CSALPQSWQETQYF.

This clonotype was seen only a few times. In nucleotides, the CDR3 is TGTGCCAGCAGCTTAAACCCTTCCGGCGGCTACAATGAGCAGTTCTTC. This encodes CASSLNPSGGYNEQFF. The J gene is TRBJ2-1, the V gene TRBV11-2; D not certain. Germline V gene data show CDR1 as SGHAT and CDR2 as FQNNGV. Trimming removed 2 bases at V and 3 bases at J, with 14 bases between. The CDR3 consists of 16 residues.

DNA of the CDR3: TGCAGTGCTAGAGGCCCCGGCCTAGCGGGTGGGGTCGATACGCAGTATTTT. Translated: CSARGPGLAGGVDTQYF. This sequence joins TRBV20-1 and TRBJ2-3; 8 bases align to TRBD2. Trimming removed 1 base from V and 6 bases from J; junction bases left unmatched: 15. The CDR3 totals 17 residues. The V gene's germline CDR1 is DFQATT and CDR2 SNEGSKA (reference sequence).

This rearrangement joins TRBV7-9 to TRBJ1-2; D is unclear. V was cut by 7 bases and J by 8 bases, with 17 bases left in between. CDR3 length: 13 amino acids. From germline, CDR1 is SEHNR and CDR2 FQNEAQ (reference sequence). CDR3 amino acids: CASTPKFESGYTF. CDR3 DNA: TGTGCCAGCACCCCAAAATTCGAGAGCGGCTACACCTTC.

V gene TRBV6-1 combines with J gene TRBJ2-2, with D possibly matching TRBD2 (6 bases). There are 15 residues in the CDR3. Germline V CDR1 and CDR2: MNHNS, SASEGT. Trimming pared 8 bases from V and 5 bases from J, leaving 18 bases between. CDR3 residues: CASLSGGVGTGELFF. CDR3 DNA: TGTGCCAGCCTTTCAGGCGGGGTTGGGACCGGGGAGCTGTTTTTT.

The chain has TRBV20-1 and TRBJ2-7; the match to TRBD1 covers 7 bases. Germline V gene lookup returns CDR1 DFQATT and CDR2 SNEGSKA (reference sequence). The ends lost 5 bases at V and 4 bases at J; junction bases unmatched: 5. CDR3 length: 12 residues. The CDR3 bases are TGCAGTGCTTCATCCAGGGGGTACGAGCAGTACTTC. Encoded protein: CSASSRGYEQYF.

In DNA, the CDR3 is TGTGCCATCAGTGAGGGACAGGGCTTCACCGGGGAGCTGTTTTTT. Translated, it gives CAISEGQGFTGELFF. The chain joins TRBV10-3 to TRBJ2-2; TRBD1 matches 8 bases. J lost 4 bases, V lost 2 bases, and 3 bases had no gene match. This CDR3 is 15 amino acids long. Per the germline V gene, CDR1 is ENHRY and CDR2 is SYGVKD.

This chain links TRBV7-2 with TRBJ2-1; 10 bases agree with TRBD2. The junction had 4 bases not matched to a gene; V was cut back by 5 bases and J by 3 bases. Germline V gene lookup returns CDR1 SGHTA and CDR2 FQGNSA. The CDR3 is 15 residues long. The CDR3 loop reads CASSRGLAVYNEQFF. The DNA of the CDR3 is TGTGCCAGCAGCCGAGGACTAGCGGTCTACAATGAGCAGTTCTTC.

The V gene is TRBV12-3 or TRBV12-4, the J gene TRBJ1-6, with 12 bases lining up with TRBD1. This CDR3 region has 17 residues. V gave up 3 bases and J gave up 9 bases; unmatched junction bases: 9. The CDR3 here is CASSLVRPGQGASPLHF. CDR3 in DNA: TGTGCCAGCAGTTTGGTGAGACCGGGACAGGGGGCTTCACCCCTCCACTTT.

This clonotype was seen a few times. V is TRBV6-5 and J is TRBJ2-3, with D hard to call. V lost 0 bases to trimming and J lost 0 bases, with 10 bases between them. The CDR3 is 16 amino acids. CDR1 is MNHEY and CDR2 is SVGAGI in the germline V gene. This chain's CDR3 is CASSYSEMTSTDTQYF. CDR3 DNA sequence: TGTGCCAGCAGTTACTCGGAGATGACTAGCACAGATACGCAGTATTTT.

This chain joins TRBV5-1 and TRBJ1-1; unclear D gene. Trimming removed 2 bases from V and 1 base from J, with 15 bases in between. Germline CDR1 and CDR2: SGHRS and YFSETQ. The CDR3 runs 16 residues. CDR3 amino acids: CASSFQVGKGNTEAFF. CDR3 nucleotide sequence: TGCGCCAGCAGCTTCCAGGTAGGGAAGGGGAACACTGAAGCTTTCTTT. Using reference TRBV5-1 and TRBJ1-1 for the parts outside the CDR3, the full variable domain is KAGVTQTPRYLIKTRGQQVTLSCSPISGHRSVSWYQQTPGQGLQFLFEYFSETQRNKGNFPGRFSGRQFSNSRSEMNVSTLELGDSALYLCASSFQVGKGNTEAFFGQGTRLTVV.

A few counts support this clonotype. The rearrangement joins TRBV10-3 to TRBJ1-1; D call uncertain. Trimming took 3 bases from V and 5 from J, leaving 13 bases between them. The CDR3 length is 14 residues. Germline CDR1 and CDR2: ENHRY and SYGVKD. In nucleotides, the CDR3 is TGTGCCATCAGTGACCTGGATAAATCAACTGAAGCTTTCTTT. Amino acids: CAISDLDKSTEAFF.

This chain uses TRBV4-1 with TRBJ2-4; TRBD1 matches 7 bases. Trimming at V came to 0 bases and at J to 5 bases, leaving 4 bases not matched to a gene. The CDR3 is made up of 15 amino acids. The germline gives CDR1 MGHRA, CDR2 YSYEKL. DNA of the CDR3: TGCGCCAGCAGCCAAGAGAGGGGGCGCGAAAACATTCAGTACTTC. Amino acid sequence: CASSQERGRENIQYF.